Each of the 27 T cell receptor beta chains below was sequenced from the same sample in a study of cytomegalovirus exposure and HLA in healthy donors. The PCR employed 60 Vbeta primers together with 13 Jbeta primers. Assay used: immunoSEQ multiplex PCR; TCRdb lists only in-frame clones, some missing. The table records about 130,000 clones, under 85% of them present only once. Sample: PBMCs. These receptors all stem from a man aged 25-45 years in good health and CMV-seronegative.

The chain joins TRBV7-8 to TRBJ2-7; maybe TRBD2 (5 bases). The CDR3 sequence is 14 residues long. V dropped 5 bases and J dropped 8 bases, with 19 bases sitting between them. Germline CDR1 and CDR2: SGHVS and FQNEAQ. CDR3 DNA sequence: TGTGCCAGCAGCCCTACTAGACTCCCAAGTAAGCAGTACGTC. It is translated as CASSPTRLPSKQYV.

The chain recombines TRBV7-2 with TRBJ2-5; 9 nucleotides agree with TRBD1. After removal of 5 bases from V and 5 bases from J, the junction contained 9 bases not matched to a gene. The CDR3 is 15 amino acids. The germline gives CDR1 SGHTA, CDR2 FQGNSA. This CDR3 is CASSRKGQGRETQYF. The CDR3 DNA reads TGTGCCAGCAGCCGAAAAGGACAGGGGCGGGAGACCCAGTACTTC.

This clone came up many times. The chain has TRBV28 and TRBJ1-5; D may be TRBD1 (6 bases). The CDR3 length is 14 residues. The germline V and J ends were trimmed by 5 bases and 0 bases, with 8 bases remaining between them. Germline V gene sequence: CDR1 MDHEN, CDR2 SYDVKM. In nucleotides, the CDR3 is TGTGCCAGCAGTGGGGGACATAGCAATCAGCCCCAGCATTTT. Amino acids: CASSGGHSNQPQHF.

The chain joins TRBV6-5 to TRBJ2-3; TRBD2 aligns across 12 bases. Germline V gives CDR1 MNHEY, CDR2 SVGAGI. With V trimmed by 2 bases and J by 6 bases, 3 bases remained unmatched. The CDR3 spans 15 residues. The CDR3 region has the DNA TGTGCCAGCAGTTACGTACTAGCGGGAGGCGATACGCAGTATTTT. This translates into CASSYVLAGGDTQYF.

Points on this clone: A read error is likely, as this CDR3 ends without the conserved phenylalanine or tryptophan. CDR3 nucleotides: TGTGCCAGCAGTTACTCCGGGGGTCCTCAGCCCCAGCATGTT. The encoded protein is CASSYSGGPQPQHV. J is TRBJ1-5 and V is TRBV6-5, with D possibly TRBD1 on 5 matching bases. This CDR3 is 14 amino acids long. The germline gives CDR1 MNHEY, CDR2 SVGAGI. V was pared by 0 bases and J by 6 bases, with 9 bases between.

As for this clone: Other DNA sequences in this specimen translate into the identical CDR3. The chain uses TRBV2 and TRBJ2-7; D ambiguous. This CDR3 has 11 amino acids. From germline, CDR1 is SNHLY and CDR2 FYNNEI. Trimming removed 6 bases from V and 2 bases from J, with 5 bases in between. The chain's CDR3 is CASSPTYEQYF. Written as DNA, the CDR3 is TGTGCCAGCAGCCCTACCTACGAGCAGTACTTC. Looking up the rest from reference TRBV2 and TRBJ2-7 gives the full variable domain: EPEVTQTPSHQVTQMGQEVILRCVPISNHLYFYWYRQILGQKVEFLVSFYNNEISEKSEIFDDQFSVERPDGSNFTLKIRSTKLEDSAMYFCASSPTYEQYFGPGTRLTVT.

V usage is TRBV5-1 and J usage is TRBJ2-1; 7 bases agree with TRBD1. The CDR3 is 15 residues long. The V gene end was trimmed by 1 base and the J gene end by 2 bases; junction bases not matched to a gene: 3. CDR1 SGHRS and CDR2 YFSETQ come from the germline V gene. The CDR3 loop is CASSLRDRTYNEQFF. In DNA, the CDR3 is TGCGCCAGCAGCTTGAGGGACAGAACCTACAATGAGCAGTTCTTC.

V is TRBV30 and J is TRBJ2-2; D is perhaps TRBD2 (6 bases). Trimming shortened V by 4 bases and J by 4 bases, and 10 bases separated the two germline ends. Germline loops: CDR1 GTSNPN, CDR2 SVGIG (reference sequence). This CDR3 is 13 amino acids long. This chain's CDR3 is CAWTDGSTGELFF. DNA for the CDR3: TGTGCCTGGACCGACGGGAGCACCGGGGAGCTGTTTTTT.

The chain couples TRBV7-3 to TRBJ2-5, with 9 bases fitting TRBD1. The germline gives CDR1 SGHTA, CDR2 FQGTGA. The CDR3 is 15 residues long. V lost 5 bases to trimming and J lost 5 bases; unmatched junction nucleotides: 9. CDR3: CASSDIGQGPETQYF. CDR3 sequence (DNA): TGTGCCAGCAGCGATATCGGACAGGGGCCTGAGACCCAGTACTTC.

CDR3 sequence reads: CASSPSGANTEAFF. DNA for the CDR3: TGTGCCAGCAGCCCCAGCGGCGCGAACACTGAAGCTTTCTTT. The rearrangement joins TRBV7-2 to TRBJ1-1; D call uncertain. This CDR3 spans 14 amino acids. V shed 5 bases and J shed 1 base, with 11 bases lying between them. Germline values: CDR1 SGHTA, CDR2 FQGNSA.

V usage is TRBV6-6 and J usage is TRBJ1-1; TRBD1 might be the D (6 bases). Germline loops: CDR1 MNHNY, CDR2 SVGAGI (reference sequence). Trimming took off 5 bases at V and 1 base at J, with 17 bases between the two ends. This CDR3 has 16 amino acids. CDR3 loop: CASSREGEGRNTEAFF. The CDR3 region has the DNA TGTGCCAGCAGTCGCGAGGGGGAGGGTAGGAACACTGAAGCTTTCTTT.

The chain links TRBV6-1 to TRBJ2-5; a possible D gene is TRBD2 (6 bases). V dropped 0 bases and J dropped 1 base, with 15 bases sitting between them. CDR1 MNHNS and CDR2 SASEGT come from the germline V gene. The CDR3 covers 17 residues. DNA of the CDR3: TGTGCCAGCAGTGAAGCCTCCTGGGCGGGGATCCAAGAGACCCAGTACTTC. It translates to CASSEASWAGIQETQYF.

In its sample, this clone was seen a few times. The chain carries TRBV30 and TRBJ2-5, with 10 bases lining up with TRBD2. The J call may be incorrect, as the DNA end agrees better with TRBJ2-7. The CDR3 consists of 12 residues. CDR1 and CDR2 from the germline V gene are GTSNPN and SVGIG (reference sequence). The CDR3 loop reads CAWTSGSYEQYF. As DNA, the CDR3 is TGTGCCTGGACTAGCGGGAGCTACGAGCAGTACTTC.

In this sample, this clone turned up many times. The chain has TRBV7-2 and TRBJ2-7; a weak D match, TRBD1 (6 bases). The CDR3 totals 14 residues. Germline V CDR1 and CDR2: SGHTA, FQGNSA. V was shortened by 4 bases and J by 3 bases, with 13 bases between the two germline ends. The CDR3 reads CASSSTGSNYEQYF. CDR3 sequence (DNA): TGTGCCAGCAGCTCGACAGGCTCAAACTACGAGCAGTACTTC. Supplemented by reference TRBV7-2 and TRBJ2-7, the full variable domain reads GAGVSQSPSNKVTEKGKDVELRCDPISGHTALYWYRQSLGQGLEFLIYFQGNSAPDKSGLPSDRFSAERTGGSVSTLTIQRTQQEDSAVYLCASSSTGSNYEQYFGPGTRLTVT.

This rearrangement joins TRBV28 to TRBJ2-7; perhaps TRBD1 as D (6 bases). The CDR3 sequence is 14 residues long. In germline, CDR1 is MDHEN, CDR2 SYDVKM. V was pared by 5 bases and J by 6 bases, with 17 bases between. The CDR3 is CASSQQGAPSEQYF. The CDR3 DNA reads TGTGCCAGCAGTCAACAGGGAGCTCCGTCCGAGCAGTACTTC.

The V call is TRBV2, the J call TRBJ2-3; TRBD2 matches 7 bases. CDR3 length: 13 residues. The trim removed 8 bases at V and 0 bases at J, leaving 2 bases unmatched. The germline gives CDR1 SNHLY, CDR2 FYNNEI. DNA for the CDR3: TGTGCCAGCGCGCGGGAGAGCACAGATACGCAGTATTTT. It specifies CASARESTDTQYF. The entire variable domain, with the rest obtained from reference TRBV2 and TRBJ2-3, is as follows: EPEVTQTPSHQVTQMGQEVILRCVPISNHLYFYWYRQILGQKVEFLVSFYNNEISEKSEIFDDQFSVERPDGSNFTLKIRSTKLEDSAMYFCASARESTDTQYFGPGTRLTVL.

V and J are TRBV5-5 and TRBJ2-5, with D possibly TRBD2 on 6 matching bases. The CDR3 extends over 14 amino acids. The V end was cut by 5 bases, the J end by 5 bases, with 16 bases between. CDR1 and CDR2 (germline): SGHKS, YYEKEE (reference sequence). In nucleotides, the CDR3 is TGTGCCAGCAGTTCGACCACTAGCTGGGAGACCCAGTACTTC. Encoded protein: CASSSTTSWETQYF.

The chain employs TRBV5-6 and TRBJ2-1; D might be TRBD2 (6 bases). V was clipped by 4 bases and J by 9 bases, with 14 bases between them. The CDR3 totals 13 residues. Per germline, CDR1 SGHDT and CDR2 YYEEEE. The CDR3 is CASSPEGRFEQFF. The CDR3 DNA sequence: TGTGCCAGCAGCCCGGAGGGGCGTTTTGAGCAGTTCTTC.

V and J are TRBV27 and TRBJ1-2; 7 bases match TRBD1. Trimming at V came to 3 bases and at J to 10 bases, leaving 5 bases not matched to a gene. The CDR3 covers 12 residues. Germline V CDR1 and CDR2: MNHEY, SMNVEV (reference sequence). CDR3 sequence: CASSFRQGPYTF. The DNA for the CDR3 is TGTGCCAGCAGTTTCAGACAGGGCCCCTACACCTTC.

The J gene is TRBJ2-5, the V gene TRBV5-1, with 7 bases identical to TRBD1. The CDR3 spans 14 residues. Per the germline V gene, CDR1 is SGHRS and CDR2 is YFSETQ. J lost 5 bases, V lost 4 bases, and 8 bases had no gene match. CDR3 bases: TGCGCCAGCAGCGGGGGACAGAGGACGGAGACCCAGTACTTC. Translation gives CASSGGQRTETQYF.

The genes are TRBV4-3 and TRBJ2-5; D is unresolved. V was cut by 1 base and J by 2 bases, with 8 bases left in between. Looked up from germline, CDR1 is LGHNA and CDR2 is YSLEER. The CDR3 is made up of 14 amino acids. CDR3 DNA: TGCGCCAGCAGCCAAGGTACAGAACAAGAGACCCAGTACTTC. It is translated as CASSQGTEQETQYF.

The chain has TRBV19 and TRBJ1-2; D ambiguous. CDR3 length: 13 amino acids. CDR1 LNHDA and CDR2 SQIVND come from the germline V gene (reference sequence). Trimming shortened V by 5 bases and J by 8 bases, and 15 bases separated the two germline ends. CDR3 nucleotide sequence: TGTGCCAGTAGTCCCAGACCGTCTAGGGGCTACACCTTC. Its protein is CASSPRPSRGYTF.

The gene calls are TRBV9 and TRBJ2-1; 15 nucleotides align to TRBD2. J lost 4 bases, V lost 4 bases, and 9 bases had no gene match. CDR1 is SGDLS, CDR2 YYNGEE, per germline. CDR3 size: 18 residues. The CDR3 protein is CASSLGLAGGPPYNEQFF. The DNA for the CDR3 is TGTGCCAGCAGCCTGGGACTAGCGGGGGGACCTCCTTACAATGAGCAGTTCTTC.

This clone has only a few counts. This chain joins TRBV5-6 and TRBJ1-4; D might be TRBD1 (6 bases). CDR3 length: 15 amino acids. Looked up from germline, CDR1 is SGHDT and CDR2 is YYEEEE. Trimming pared 4 bases from V and 0 bases from J, leaving 10 bases between. The CDR3 loop reads CASSEQGATNEKLFF. DNA for the CDR3: TGTGCCAGCAGCGAACAGGGCGCAACTAATGAAAAACTGTTTTTT.

This clone was counted a single time. This rearrangement joins TRBV9 to TRBJ1-6; weak D call: TRBD1 (6 bases). There are 16 residues in the CDR3. Germline values: CDR1 SGDLS, CDR2 YYNGEE. Deletions cut 3 bases from V and 5 bases from J, with 15 bases between. CDR3 sequence: CASSGIQGRDNSPLHF. The CDR3 DNA is TGTGCCAGCAGCGGAATCCAGGGGAGGGATAATTCACCCCTCCACTTT.

Here the CDR3 DNA reads TGTGCCAGCAGCCCCCTGGGACAGGGACCCTACGAGCAGTACTTC. It yields the protein CASSPLGQGPYEQYF. V is TRBV7-8 and J is TRBJ2-7; 9 bases fit TRBD1. J was trimmed by 2 bases and V by 5 bases; bases with no gene match: 7. The CDR3 is 15 residues long. Germline lookup yields CDR1 SGHVS and CDR2 FQNEAQ.

This rearrangement joins TRBV4-3 to TRBJ1-2; D not resolved. Germline lookup yields CDR1 LGHNA and CDR2 YSLEER. V dropped 1 base and J dropped 7 bases, with 13 bases sitting between them. The CDR3 runs to 14 residues. The CDR3, as DNA: TGCGCCAGCAGCCAAGTTGAGGGATCGGGTGGCTACACCTTC. Amino acid sequence: CASSQVEGSGGYTF.